This is a list of T cell receptor beta chains from one sample in a study of blood T cell repertoires in COVID-19. Repertoires were generated with immunoSEQ multiplex PCR, while TCRdb's copy carries only in-frame clones and drops some. The sample lists hundreds of thousands of clones; about 89% were seen once. The sequenced material came from peripheral blood. The receptors stem from a woman aged 60-75 years with COVID-19, enrolled during active disease. Both conserved end residues are part of each CDR3. D genes are given only for firm matches. Size tells how often a clone was seen (once, few, many) or the class of an expanded clone, and some rows leave it out.

size,D,J,V,CDR3,DNA
NA,NA,TRBJ1-3,TRBV27,CASRGLRTPGNTIYF,TGTGCCAGCAGGGGCCTCAGAACCCCCGGAAACACCATATATTTT
NA,NA,TRBJ2-7,TRBV12-3/TRBV12-4,CASSLARKSEQYF,TGTGCCAGCAGTTTAGCGCGAAAGTCCGAGCAGTACTTC
NA,NA,TRBJ1-1,TRBV5-1,CASSLGVHVDTEAFF,TGCGCCAGCAGCTTGGGAGTCCATGTAGACACTGAAGCTTTCTTT
few,NA,TRBJ1-2,TRBV19,CASTLRDSNYGYTF,TGTGCGAGTACCCTCAGGGATTCAAACTATGGCTACACCTTC
NA,NA,TRBJ1-3,TRBV19,CASTQRGSGNTIYF,TGTGCCAGTACTCAAAGGGGCTCTGGAAACACCATATATTTT
NA,TRBD2,TRBJ2-1,TRBV7-3,CASSLILGGSSNEQFF,TGTGCCAGCAGCTTAATACTCGGGGGGAGTAGCAATGAGCAGTTCTTC
NA,NA,TRBJ2-7,TRBV2,CASSEAVGGASYEQYF,TGTGCCAGCAGTGAAGCGGTGGGGGGGGCTTCCTACGAGCAGTACTTC
NA,TRBD1,TRBJ1-2,TRBV5-8,CASTAFGTGVNYGYTF,TGTGCCAGCACCGCCTTTGGGACAGGGGTTAACTATGGCTACACCTTC
once,NA,TRBJ1-1,TRBV7-9,CASSLGGAGSEAFF,TGTGCCAGCAGCTTAGGGGGCGCGGGATCGGAAGCTTTCTTT
few,TRBD1,TRBJ1-2,TRBV19,CASTRTGPEGYTF,TGTGCCAGTACCCGGACAGGTCCCGAGGGCTACACCTTC
NA,TRBD1,TRBJ2-7,TRBV29-1,CSATGTGVDEQYF,TGCAGCGCCACCGGGACAGGGGTGGACGAGCAGTACTTC
NA,TRBD1,TRBJ1-3,TRBV19,CASSTSDRGGNTIYF,TGTGCCAGTAGTACGTCGGACAGGGGTGGAAACACCATATATTTT
NA,TRBD1,TRBJ2-3,TRBV16,CASSQGTGADTQYF,TGTGCCAGCAGCCAAGGGACAGGAGCAGATACGCAGTATTTT
NA,NA,TRBJ2-1,TRBV9,CASSGRRSGEYNEQFF,TGTGCCAGCAGCGGGAGACGGTCCGGGGAATACAATGAGCAGTTCTTC
NA,TRBD2,TRBJ2-1,TRBV6-4,CASRDIAGENYNEQFF,TGTGCCAGCAGGGACATAGCGGGGGAGAATTACAATGAGCAGTTCTTC
few,NA,TRBJ2-7,TRBV3-1/TRBV3-2,CASSPAGGPYEQYF,TGTGCCAGCAGCCCCGCCGGGGGGCCCTACGAGCAGTACTTC
NA,TRBD1,TRBJ1-2,TRBV19,CASSSRDRLNYGYTF,TGTGCCAGTAGTAGCCGGGACAGACTTAACTATGGCTACACCTTC
NA,NA,TRBJ1-3,TRBV5-1,CASSDGGENTIYF,TGCGCCAGCTCGGACGGAGGGGAAAACACCATATATTTT
NA,TRBD1,TRBJ1-4,TRBV10-1,CASSPDRSATNEKLFF,TGCGCCAGCAGTCCGGACAGGAGTGCAACTAATGAAAAACTGTTTTTT
NA,NA,TRBJ2-2,TRBV9,CASSARTTNTGELFF,TGTGCCAGCAGCGCTCGGACTACCAACACCGGGGAGCTGTTTTTT
NA,TRBD2,TRBJ2-1,TRBV7-2,CASSPRTSRYNEQFF,TGTGCCAGCAGCCCGCGGACTAGCAGGTACAATGAGCAGTTCTTC
once,TRBD1,TRBJ1-2,TRBV7-3,CASSLGQGGYGYTF,TGTGCCAGCAGCTTAGGACAGGGTGGCTATGGCTACACCTTC
NA,NA,TRBJ2-1,TRBV6-5,CASSGGQGSYNEQFF,TGTGCCAGCTCGGGTGGGCAGGGGTCCTACAATGAGCAGTTCTTC
NA,TRBD1,TRBJ1-1,TRBV19,CASSILTGRYTEAFF,TGTGCCAGTAGTATTTTGACAGGGAGGTACACTGAAGCTTTCTTT
NA,NA,TRBJ1-2,TRBV5-1,CASSLASFEAYGYTF,TGCGCCAGCAGCTTGGCCTCTTTTGAAGCCTATGGCTACACCTTC
NA,TRBD1,TRBJ1-2,TRBV19,CASTRQGTLDYGYTF,TGTGCCAGTACCCGACAGGGGACCCTCGATTATGGCTACACCTTC